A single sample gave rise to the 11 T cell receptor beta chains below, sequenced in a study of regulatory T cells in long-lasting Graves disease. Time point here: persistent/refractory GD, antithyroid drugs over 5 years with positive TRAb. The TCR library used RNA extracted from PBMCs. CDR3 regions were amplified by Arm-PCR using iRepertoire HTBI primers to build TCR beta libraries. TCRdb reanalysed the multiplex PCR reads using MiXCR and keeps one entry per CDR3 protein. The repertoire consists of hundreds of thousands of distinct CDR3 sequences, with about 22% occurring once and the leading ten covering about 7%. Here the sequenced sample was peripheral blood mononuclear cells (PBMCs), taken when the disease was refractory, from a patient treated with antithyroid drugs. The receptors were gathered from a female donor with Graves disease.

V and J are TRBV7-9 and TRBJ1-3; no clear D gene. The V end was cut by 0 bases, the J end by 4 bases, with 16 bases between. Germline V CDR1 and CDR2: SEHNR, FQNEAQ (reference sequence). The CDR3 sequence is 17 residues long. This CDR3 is CASSLASGTWGGNTIYF. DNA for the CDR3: TGTGCCAGCAGCTTAGCGAGCGGCACGTGGGGAGGAAACACCATATATTTT.

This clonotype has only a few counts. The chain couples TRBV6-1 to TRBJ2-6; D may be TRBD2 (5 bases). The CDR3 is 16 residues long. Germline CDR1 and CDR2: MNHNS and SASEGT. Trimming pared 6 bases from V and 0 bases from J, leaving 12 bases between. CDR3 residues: CASRAPGFSGANVLTF. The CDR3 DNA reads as TGTGCCAGCAGAGCCCCGGGATTCTCTGGGGCCAACGTCCTGACTTTC.

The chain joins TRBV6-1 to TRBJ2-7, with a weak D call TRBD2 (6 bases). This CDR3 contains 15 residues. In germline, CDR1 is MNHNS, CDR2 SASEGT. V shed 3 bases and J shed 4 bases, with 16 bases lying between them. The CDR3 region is CASSDQPGALYEQYF. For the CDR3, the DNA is TGTGCCAGCAGTGATCAACCGGGAGCCCTATACGAGCAGTACTTC.

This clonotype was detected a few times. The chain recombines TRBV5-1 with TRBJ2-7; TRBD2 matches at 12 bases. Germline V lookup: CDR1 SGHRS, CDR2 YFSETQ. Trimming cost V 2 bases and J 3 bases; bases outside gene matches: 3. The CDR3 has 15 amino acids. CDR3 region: CASSLLAGGRYEQYF. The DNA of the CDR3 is TGCGCCAGCAGCTTACTAGCGGGAGGACGCTACGAGCAGTACTTC.

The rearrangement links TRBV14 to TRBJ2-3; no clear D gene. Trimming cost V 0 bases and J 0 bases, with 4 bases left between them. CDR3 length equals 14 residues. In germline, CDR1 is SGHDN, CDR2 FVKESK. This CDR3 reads CASSQDPSTDTQYF. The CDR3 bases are TGTGCCAGCAGCCAAGATCCCAGCACAGATACGCAGTATTTT.

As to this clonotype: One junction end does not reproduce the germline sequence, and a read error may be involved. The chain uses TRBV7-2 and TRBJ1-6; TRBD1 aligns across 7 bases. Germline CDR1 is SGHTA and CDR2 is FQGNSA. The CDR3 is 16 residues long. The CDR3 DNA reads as TGTGTCAGCAGCCCAGGGGGGGGACACCGACGGACACCCCTCCACTTT. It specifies CVSSPGGGHRRTPLHF.

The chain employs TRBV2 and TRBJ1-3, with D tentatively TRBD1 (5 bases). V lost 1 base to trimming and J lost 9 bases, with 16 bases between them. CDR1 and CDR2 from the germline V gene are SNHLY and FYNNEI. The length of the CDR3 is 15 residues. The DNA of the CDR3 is TGTGCCAGCAGTGAAGGGGGGTCCGAGAGAGGCACCATATATTTT. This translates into CASSEGGSERGTIYF.

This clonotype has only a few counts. The chain's CDR3 is CASSLDRDARYEQYF. In nucleotides, the CDR3 is TGTGCCAGCAGCCTCGACAGGGACGCACGGTACGAGCAGTACTTC. The genes are TRBV7-8 and TRBJ2-7; 7 nucleotides line up with TRBD1. Germline V gene lookup returns CDR1 SGHVS and CDR2 FQNEAQ. Trimming cost V 5 bases and J 4 bases; bases outside gene matches: 11. The CDR3 covers 15 residues. Full variable domain (outside the CDR3, taken from reference TRBV7-8 and TRBJ2-7): GAGVSQSPRYKVAKRGQDVALRCDPISGHVSLFWYQQALGQGPEFLTYFQNEAQLDKSGLPSDRFFAERPEGSVSTLKIQRTQQEDSAVYLCASSLDRDARYEQYFGPGTRLTVT.

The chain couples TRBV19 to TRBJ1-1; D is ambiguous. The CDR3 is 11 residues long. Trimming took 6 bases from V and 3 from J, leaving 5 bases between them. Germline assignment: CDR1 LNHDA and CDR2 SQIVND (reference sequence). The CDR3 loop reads CASSVYTEAFF. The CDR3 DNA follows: TGTGCCAGTAGCGTGTACACTGAAGCTTTCTTT.

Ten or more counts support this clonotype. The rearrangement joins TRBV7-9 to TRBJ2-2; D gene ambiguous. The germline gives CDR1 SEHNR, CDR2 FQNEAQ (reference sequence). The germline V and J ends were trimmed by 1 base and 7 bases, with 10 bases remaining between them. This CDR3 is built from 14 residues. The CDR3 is CASSLVLLDGELFF. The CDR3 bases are TGTGCCAGCAGCTTAGTATTGCTGGACGGGGAGCTGTTTTTT.

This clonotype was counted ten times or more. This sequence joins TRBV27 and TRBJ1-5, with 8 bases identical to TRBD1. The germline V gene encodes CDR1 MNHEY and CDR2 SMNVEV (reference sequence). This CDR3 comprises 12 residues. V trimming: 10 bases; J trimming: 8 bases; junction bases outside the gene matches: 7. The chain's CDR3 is CANRTGFKPQHF. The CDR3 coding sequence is TGTGCCAACCGGACAGGGTTTAAGCCCCAGCATTTT.